What follows describes a single TCR beta chain. What it binds is unknown. The CDR3 length is 14 residues. CDR1 and CDR2 from the germline V gene are SEHNR and FQNEAQ (reference sequence). V was pared by 3 bases and J by 3 bases, with 3 bases of the junction left unmatched. Sorted populations all exceeded 95% purity. This entry belongs to a study of beta chain features in type 1 diabetes. The study, taken as a whole, reports: TCRB CDR3s from Type 1 diabetes patients were moderately but significantly shorter in all four CD4+ subsets. Patients' naive, central memory and Treg TCRB repertoires seemed closer to one another than those of healthy donors.

What was sequenced were expressed TCRB transcripts, since all of the isolated RNA had been reverse transcribed. Generated by immunoSEQ multiplex PCR, the TCRdb table keeps only in-frame clones and is missing some. The sample lists a few hundred thousand clones, around 20% occurring once. The sample was naive CD4+ T cells from blood. J is TRBJ2-3 and V is TRBV7-9, with 7 nucleotides matching TRBD2. The receptor comes from a woman in her thirties or forties with type 1 diabetes. The CDR3 sequence is CASSLSGGTDTQYF. The CDR3 DNA sequence: TGTGCCAGCAGCTTGTCGGGGGGAACAGATACGCAGTATTTT.